A single sample is the source of the 10 T cell receptor beta chains below, sequenced in a study of T cells in Graves' hyperthyroidism and ophthalmopathy. Regions amplified from RNA transcripts were the TCR beta CDR3 regions. Researchers ran a first-round RT-PCR on the TCR CDR3 using the HTBI primer set. TCRdb itself ran the multiplex PCR reads through MiXCR, one entry per CDR3 protein. Seen here are approximately 360,000 distinct CDR3 sequences, 20% to 30% observed once, and the top ten hold about 73%. The specimen sequenced was blood. The receptors derive from a man in his fifties or sixties with Graves' hyperthyroidism.

This clonotype came up once. This sequence joins TRBV18 and TRBJ1-3; no clear D. V lost 4 bases to trimming and J lost 0 bases, with 10 bases between them. The length of the CDR3 is 15 residues. Germline CDR1 and CDR2: KGHSH and LQKENI. CDR3 amino acids: CASSLDGFSGNTIYF. For the CDR3, the DNA is TGTGCCAGCTCACTGGACGGGTTCTCTGGAAACACCATATATTTT.

This clonotype was counted at least ten times. This chain connects TRBV28 to TRBJ1-1, with D unresolved. The CDR3 covers 12 residues. Germline values: CDR1 MDHEN, CDR2 SYDVKM. With 3 bases removed from V and 0 bases from J, the gap between germline ends came to 2 bases. The CDR3 sequence: CASSFLNTEAFF. In DNA, the CDR3 is TGTGCCAGCAGTTTCCTGAACACTGAAGCTTTCTTT.

This clonotype was observed at least ten times. V gene TRBV3-1 combines with J gene TRBJ2-7, with TRBD2 identical over 8 bases. V shed 3 bases and J 2 bases; nucleotides not matched to a gene: 3. The CDR3 is 14 amino acids. CDR1 and CDR2 from the germline V gene are LGHDT and YNNKEL (reference sequence). Written as DNA, the CDR3 is TGTGCCAGCAGCCACGGACTAGCTACCTACGAGCAGTACTTC. It yields the protein CASSHGLATYEQYF.

The chain uses TRBV3-1 and TRBJ2-6; D remains unclear. Germline lookup yields CDR1 LGHDT and CDR2 YNNKEL (reference sequence). Trimming removed 2 bases at V and 5 bases at J, with 16 bases between. The CDR3 consists of 17 residues. CDR3 region: CASSQRIGSVWANVLTF. The CDR3 bases are TGTGCCAGCAGCCAAAGGATAGGGTCCGTGTGGGCCAACGTCCTGACTTTC.

This clonotype was seen only a few times. The chain recombines TRBV2 with TRBJ2-4; 9 positions match TRBD2. Germline assignment: CDR1 SNHLY and CDR2 FYNNEI. Trimming removed 2 bases from V and 2 bases from J; junction bases left unmatched: 4. The CDR3 extends over 16 amino acids. The CDR3 DNA follows: TGTGCCAGCAGTGAATTTGCTAGCGGGACCAAAAACATTCAGTACTTC. Translation gives CASSEFASGTKNIQYF.

This chain uses TRBV6-9 with TRBJ2-5; D unclear. This CDR3 region has 14 residues. Germline V gene data show CDR1 as MNHGY and CDR2 as SVAAGI. Trimming removed 3 bases at V and 4 bases at J, with 12 bases between. In DNA form, the CDR3 reads TGTGCCAGCAGTTACGATTTGGCCATAGAGACCCAGTACTTC. It yields the protein CASSYDLAIETQYF.

This clonotype was observed many times. V is TRBV7-9 and J is TRBJ1-5; D is perhaps TRBD1 (5 bases). Germline-derived CDR1 and CDR2 are SEHNR and FQNEAQ (reference sequence). The CDR3 has 14 residues. V dropped 5 bases and J dropped 4 bases, with 12 bases sitting between them. As DNA, the CDR3 is TGTGCCAGCAGCAGGGGAAGGGGAAATCAGCCCCAGCATTTT. It codes for CASSRGRGNQPQHF.

This clonotype was picked up many times. The gene calls are TRBV28 and TRBJ1-6; D remains unclear. The CDR3 has 12 amino acids. The ends were cut back, 2 bases at V and 10 bases at J, with 6 bases in the middle. Germline V CDR1 and CDR2: MDHEN, SYDVKM. The CDR3 DNA follows: TGTGCCAGCAGTTTACAAGTGTCACCCCTCCACTTT. Its protein is CASSLQVSPLHF.

The gene calls are TRBV6-1 and TRBJ1-2; no clear D gene. The V end lost 6 bases, the J end lost 4 bases, and 9 bases lay between the germline ends. Germline V CDR1 and CDR2: MNHNS, SASEGT. This CDR3 has 12 amino acids. The CDR3 reads CASRSLAYGYTF. DNA for the CDR3: TGTGCCAGCAGGTCTTTGGCCTATGGCTACACCTTC.

The chain has TRBV7-9 and TRBJ1-3; D possibly corresponds to TRBD1 (5 bases). Germline V gene data show CDR1 as SEHNR and CDR2 as FQNEAQ (reference sequence). The CDR3 is made up of 15 amino acids. V lost 5 bases and J 0 bases, leaving 11 bases between the germline ends. The CDR3 nucleotides are TGTGCCAGCAGCGGGACGGAGATCTCTGGAAACACCATATATTTT. Encoded protein: CASSGTEISGNTIYF.